This T cell receptor (beta chain) stems from a study of control samples from healthy donors and cancer patients. Repertoires were generated with immunoSEQ multiplex PCR, while TCRdb's copy carries only in-frame clones and drops some. This table holds approximately 90,000 clones, around 85% found once. J lost 4 bases, V lost 3 bases, and 4 bases had no gene match. This CDR3 has 14 residues. From germline, CDR1 is SGHTA and CDR2 FQGNSA. Material: blood. The clonotype comes from a middle-aged woman in good health. The rearrangement uses TRBV7-2 and TRBJ2-5, with 8 bases aligning to TRBD2. In nucleotides, the CDR3 is TGTGCCAGCAGCTTCCGGCGGGGGGCAGAGACCCAGTACTTC. Translating gives CASSFRRGAETQYF.